The 27 T cell receptor beta chains presented below share a single source sample, sequenced in a study of blood T cells in healthy people across ages. Primed by a sample-barcoded 5' primer and a J-beta primer mix, a second PCR proceeded for roughly 6 to 12 cycles. One entry per CDR3 protein, called by TCRdb with MiXCR from the 5' RACE reads. The top ten clones hold approximately 7.9% of a sample with roughly 1,500,000 distinct CDR3 sequences, roughly 40% of them seen once. Sequenced sample: blood. The receptors come from a woman aged 18-35 years in good health.

This clonotype was detected only a few times. V usage is TRBV7-2 and J usage is TRBJ2-1, with 8 bases matching TRBD2. This CDR3 contains 15 residues. Per the germline V gene, CDR1 is SGHTA and CDR2 is FQGNSA. J was trimmed by 5 bases and V by 2 bases; bases with no gene match: 5. The CDR3 is CASSLSSGAHNEQFF. Here the CDR3 DNA reads TGTGCCAGCAGCTTAAGTAGCGGGGCCCACAATGAGCAGTTCTTC.

The CDR3 DNA reads TGCGCCAGCAGCACTTCGACAGGGGCCGGATTCTACGAGCAGTACTTC. Protein sequence: CASSTSTGAGFYEQYF. The gene calls are TRBV5-1 and TRBJ2-7; 8 positions agree with TRBD1. With V trimmed by 4 bases and J by 3 bases, 12 bases remained unmatched. There are 16 residues in the CDR3. Germline values: CDR1 SGHRS, CDR2 YFSETQ.

The chain links TRBV7-8 to TRBJ2-3; D is undetermined. Germline V lookup: CDR1 SGHVS, CDR2 FQNEAQ. This CDR3 spans 14 amino acids. Deletions cut 5 bases from V and 4 bases from J, with 13 bases between. The CDR3 loop reads CASSVGTSPDTQYF. The DNA for the CDR3 is TGTGCCAGCAGCGTTGGTACCAGCCCAGATACGCAGTATTTT.

V usage is TRBV4-1 and J usage is TRBJ2-7; 7 positions agree with TRBD2. V lost 6 bases and J lost 0; bases outside the gene matches: 14. This CDR3 region has 17 residues. Germline V gene sequence: CDR1 MGHRA, CDR2 YSYEKL. This CDR3 is CASSFIPVGGSSYEQYF. CDR3 DNA sequence: TGCGCCAGCAGTTTCATTCCGGTCGGGGGGAGCTCCTACGAGCAGTACTTC.

This clonotype was picked up a small number of times. The chain is built from TRBV27 and TRBJ1-1, with D hard to call. Germline assignment: CDR1 MNHEY and CDR2 SMNVEV (reference sequence). The CDR3 extends over 14 amino acids. Between the trimmed V and J ends, which lost 4 bases and 1 base, there was a span of 10 bases. The CDR3 sequence: CASSSGWANTEAFF. The CDR3 nucleotides are TGTGCCAGCAGTTCCGGGTGGGCGAACACTGAAGCTTTCTTT.

V gene TRBV5-1 combines with J gene TRBJ1-4, with 10 nucleotides matching TRBD1. The CDR3 length is 18 residues. In germline, CDR1 is SGHRS, CDR2 YFSETQ. V trimming: 1 base; J trimming: 7 bases; junction bases outside the gene matches: 13. The CDR3: CASSLFGAGTGVAEKLFF. CDR3 bases: TGCGCCAGCAGCTTGTTCGGCGCAGGGACAGGGGTGGCTGAAAAACTGTTTTTT.

This clonotype was picked up a small number of times. The chain carries TRBV29-1 and TRBJ1-1; 8 bases line up with TRBD1. Trimming at V came to 7 bases and at J to 2 bases, leaving 6 bases not matched to a gene. CDR3 length: 13 residues. Germline CDR1 is SQVTM and CDR2 is ANQGSEA. The CDR3 nucleotides are TGCAGCGCTGGGACAGGCTCTAACACTGAAGCTTTCTTT. The encoded protein is CSAGTGSNTEAFF.

This clonotype has more than one count but fewer than ten. This chain joins TRBV3-1 and TRBJ2-1; D remains unclear. Trimming took 4 bases from V and 5 from J, leaving 12 bases between them. The CDR3 extends over 14 amino acids. The germline CDR1 and CDR2 sequences are LGHDT and YNNKEL (reference sequence). DNA of the CDR3: TGTGCCAGCAGCCGCCGGTCAGCCCACAATGAGCAGTTCTTC. Its protein is CASSRRSAHNEQFF.

V is TRBV14 and J is TRBJ1-4, with D maybe TRBD1 (5 bases). CDR3 length: 15 amino acids. V shed 2 bases and J shed 5 bases, with 12 bases lying between them. From germline, CDR1 is SGHDN and CDR2 FVKESK. CDR3 residues: CASSQPGRWNEKLFF. CDR3 in DNA: TGTGCCAGCAGCCAACCGGGACGCTGGAATGAAAAACTGTTTTTT.

V usage is TRBV5-1 and J usage is TRBJ2-7; TRBD1 is a possible D gene (6 bases). CDR1 and CDR2 (germline): SGHRS, YFSETQ. CDR3 size: 15 residues. With 0 bases removed from V and 2 bases from J, the gap between germline ends came to 12 bases. The CDR3 nucleotides are TGCGCCAGCAGCTTGGAGTACAGGGAAGCCTACGAGCAGTACTTC. Its protein product is CASSLEYREAYEQYF.

This clonotype was detected only a few times. The rearrangement joins TRBV3-1 to TRBJ1-2; D unresolved. CDR3 length equals 13 residues. From germline, CDR1 is LGHDT and CDR2 YNNKEL (reference sequence). The V end was cut by 4 bases, the J end by 6 bases, with 12 bases between. The DNA of the CDR3 is TGTGCCAGCAGCCCCGGCCTAACGGATGGCTACACCTTC. This codes for CASSPGLTDGYTF. The variable domain in full, with the rest retrieved from reference TRBV3-1 and TRBJ1-2, is DTAVSQTPKYLVTQMGNDKSIKCEQNLGHDTMYWYKQDSKKFLKIMFSYNNKELIINETVPNRFSPKSPDKAHLNLHINSLELGDSAVYFCASSPGLTDGYTFGSGTRLTVV.

V usage is TRBV7-2 and J usage is TRBJ2-5, with D possibly being TRBD2 (6 bases). The germline CDR1 and CDR2 sequences are SGHTA and FQGNSA. The CDR3 totals 13 residues. Trimming pared 5 bases from V and 11 bases from J, leaving 18 bases between. The CDR3 reads CASSARSGVRQYF. DNA of the CDR3: TGTGCCAGCAGCGCCCGTAGCGGCGTACGGCAGTACTTC.

The rearrangement links TRBV10-3 to TRBJ2-1, with D maybe TRBD1 (6 bases). The CDR3 contains 17 residues. The V and J ends lost 4 bases and 5 bases respectively, with 21 bases between them. CDR1 is ENHRY and CDR2 is SYGVKD in the germline V gene. CDR3 coding DNA: TGTGCCATCAGTGTGGGGGCGAGTCCGACAACTAACAATGAGCAGTTCTTC. Amino acid sequence: CAISVGASPTTNNEQFF.

This clonotype came up a few times. The chain combines TRBV20-1 with TRBJ1-5; D remains unclear. The V gene lost 3 bases and the J gene lost 5 bases, with 11 bases spanning the gap. This CDR3 is built from 13 residues. CDR1 is DFQATT, CDR2 SNEGSKA, per germline (reference sequence). The CDR3 DNA sequence: TGCAGTGCTAGTCTGTCAAAGGATCAGCCCCAGCATTTT. The encoded protein is CSASLSKDQPQHF.

This clonotype has just a few counts. This chain uses TRBV12-3 or TRBV12-4 with TRBJ1-5; perhaps TRBD1 as D (5 bases). Between the trimmed V and J ends, which lost 6 bases and 3 bases, there was a span of 12 bases. This CDR3 spans 14 amino acids. CDR3 region: CASRPGTDNQPQHF. The DNA for the CDR3 is TGTGCCAGCAGACCCGGGACGGACAATCAGCCCCAGCATTTT.

This clonotype was detected a few times. The chain joins TRBV7-3 to TRBJ2-7; D might be TRBD2 (6 bases). The CDR3 runs 14 residues. V dropped 3 bases and J dropped 3 bases, with 12 bases sitting between them. From germline, CDR1 is SGHTA and CDR2 FQGTGA. As DNA, the CDR3 is TGTGCCAGCAGCTTTTCTGGAGGGAACTACGAGCAGTACTTC. Residues: CASSFSGGNYEQYF. Full variable domain (remainder filled in from reference TRBV7-3 and TRBJ2-7): GAGVSQTPSNKVTEKGKYVELRCDPISGHTALYWYRQSLGQGPEFLIYFQGTGAADDSGLPNDRFFAVRPEGSVSTLKIQRTERGDSAVYLCASSFSGGNYEQYFGPGTRLTVT.

This clonotype was seen repeatedly, ten times or more. The V call is TRBV4-1, the J call TRBJ2-7; unclear D gene. The CDR3 has 12 amino acids. Germline V gives CDR1 MGHRA, CDR2 YSYEKL. Trimming pared 4 bases from V and 6 bases from J, leaving 10 bases between. CDR3 sequence: CASSPEFGEQYF. CDR3 bases: TGCGCCAGCAGCCCGGAGTTTGGCGAGCAGTACTTC.

This chain joins TRBV7-9 and TRBJ1-2; D is undetermined. Germline CDR1 reads SEHNR; CDR2 reads FQNEAQ (reference sequence). The V gene lost 5 bases and the J gene lost 7 bases, with 23 bases spanning the gap. The CDR3 length is 16 residues. CDR3 region: CASSLPLDVSSAGYTF. CDR3 nucleotide sequence: TGTGCCAGCAGCCTACCCTTGGACGTATCCTCGGCTGGCTACACCTTC.

This chain connects TRBV7-9 to TRBJ2-7; tentatively, D is TRBD1 or TRBD2 (5 bases each). Deletions cut 5 bases from V and 9 bases from J, with 17 bases between. CDR3 length: 13 residues. Germline V gene sequence: CDR1 SEHNR, CDR2 FQNEAQ (reference sequence). The CDR3 protein is CASSPTGRDGQYF. The CDR3 DNA follows: TGTGCCAGCAGCCCAACGGGCAGGGACGGGCAGTACTTC.

The DNA of the CDR3 is TGTGCCAGCAGCTTCCAGACAGATACGCAGTATTTT. Residues: CASSFQTDTQYF. V gene TRBV7-9 combines with J gene TRBJ2-3; D is uncertain. This CDR3 is built from 12 residues. CDR1 SEHNR and CDR2 FQNEAQ come from the germline V gene (reference sequence). Trimming took 3 bases from V and 3 from J, leaving 4 bases between them.

V gene TRBV7-8 combines with J gene TRBJ2-7; the D is unclear. CDR1 and CDR2 (germline): SGHVS, FQNEAQ. This CDR3 has 14 amino acids. The germline V and J ends were trimmed by 4 bases and 2 bases, with 12 bases remaining between them. CDR3 region: CASSSFQDPYEQYF. CDR3 bases: TGTGCCAGCAGCTCCTTCCAGGATCCCTACGAGCAGTACTTC.

The chain recombines TRBV10-3 with TRBJ1-3; D gene unclear. The CDR3 is made up of 11 amino acids. Looked up from germline, CDR1 is ENHRY and CDR2 is SYGVKD. V lost 5 bases and J 7 bases, leaving 6 bases between the germline ends. The CDR3 DNA sequence: TGTGCCATCAGTTCCGGTAACACCATATATTTT. As protein: CAISSGNTIYF.

This sequence joins TRBV28 and TRBJ2-1, with D unclear. Germline V gene sequence: CDR1 MDHEN, CDR2 SYDVKM. Trimming stripped 3 bases from V and 4 bases from J, with 7 bases between. The CDR3 has 13 amino acids. The CDR3 loop is CASSFVNYNEQFF. CDR3 bases: TGTGCCAGCAGTTTCGTCAATTACAATGAGCAGTTCTTC.

This chain links TRBV5-1 with TRBJ2-5; 7 nucleotides match TRBD2. The V and J ends lost 3 bases and 5 bases, in that order; junction bases with no gene match: 10. From germline, CDR1 is SGHRS and CDR2 YFSETQ. The CDR3 length is 15 residues. The CDR3 region is CASSSGGGPEETQYF. The CDR3 coding sequence is TGCGCCAGCAGCTCGGGGGGTGGTCCGGAGGAGACCCAGTACTTC. Full variable domain (missing parts from reference TRBV5-1 and TRBJ2-5): KAGVTQTPRYLIKTRGQQVTLSCSPISGHRSVSWYQQTPGQGLQFLFEYFSETQRNKGNFPGRFSGRQFSNSRSEMNVSTLELGDSALYLCASSSGGGPEETQYFGPGTRLLVL.

The CDR3 nucleotides read TGCGCCAGCAGCCGCGGACAGGGTAGCCAGCCCCAGCATTTT. Translating gives CASSRGQGSQPQHF. V and J are TRBV4-1 and TRBJ1-5; 8 bases line up with TRBD1. With 4 bases clipped from V and 7 bases from J, the junction kept 6 bases outside the gene matches. CDR1 and CDR2 from the germline V gene are MGHRA and YSYEKL. This CDR3 has 14 amino acids.

This clonotype was seen a single time. The J gene is TRBJ2-3, the V gene TRBV9; 8 bases line up with TRBD2. CDR1 is SGDLS, CDR2 YYNGEE, per germline. There are 15 residues in the CDR3. The V gene end was trimmed by 3 bases and the J gene end by 4 bases; junction bases not matched to a gene: 7. CDR3 nucleotide sequence: TGTGCCAGCAGCGACACCGGGGGGGCGGCAGATACGCAGTATTTT. It codes for CASSDTGGAADTQYF.

This clonotype has just a few counts. V is TRBV5-1 and J is TRBJ2-3, with D unresolved. Germline loops: CDR1 SGHRS, CDR2 YFSETQ. Between the trimmed V and J ends, which lost 3 bases and 6 bases, there was a span of 11 bases. The CDR3 is made up of 13 amino acids. The CDR3 sequence is CASSSLLQDTQYF. DNA of the CDR3: TGCGCCAGCAGCTCCTTACTACAGGATACGCAGTATTTT.